The next 23 T cell receptor beta chains were all read from a single sample in a study of vaccination and CD4 T cells after COVID-19. As to treatment: roughly 11-day PBMC culture with coronavirus spike peptide pools or control peptides (ViraFEST assay). These CD4+ T cells came from an unexposed donor, sampled before the COVID-19 pandemic (2011-2018). Antigen specificity for these receptors is unknown. Cultured CD4+ T cells had their DNA profiled by the Oncomine TCR Beta short-read assay. TCRdb reprocessed the PCR reads with MiXCR, giving one entry per CDR3 protein. This sample has about 8,900 distinct CDR3 sequences, with roughly 42% found just once. Source material: CD4+ T cells from blood, cultured in vitro. Every receptor here comes from a human donor in good health.

CDR3 in amino acids: CASSYSGDSRVANQQFF. The CDR3 nucleotides read TGTGCCAGCAGTTACTCGGGGGACAGTAGGGTCGCAAATCAGCAGTTCTTC. This chain joins TRBV6-5 and TRBJ2-1; TRBD1 aligns across 7 bases. With 0 bases clipped from V and 11 bases from J, the junction kept 16 bases outside the gene matches. The CDR3 loop spans 17 amino acids. Germline values: CDR1 MNHEY, CDR2 SVGAGI.

This clonotype was picked up a small number of times. V is TRBV14 and J is TRBJ2-7; D unclear. Deletions cut 4 bases from V and 2 bases from J, with 15 bases between. The length of the CDR3 is 15 residues. CDR1 is SGHDN, CDR2 FVKESK, per germline. CDR3 in DNA: TGTGCCAGCAGCCTCCGGACGGCGGCACCCTACGAGCAGTACTTC. As protein: CASSLRTAAPYEQYF.

The genes are TRBV5-1 and TRBJ2-5; D gene unclear. V lost 1 base and J lost 5, with 9 bases in between. Germline CDR1 is SGHRS and CDR2 is YFSETQ. This CDR3 has 13 amino acids. CDR3 sequence (DNA): TGCGCCAGCAGCTTGTTTGGGGATGAGACCCAGTACTTC. Translated, it gives CASSLFGDETQYF.

This chain joins TRBV6-1 and TRBJ1-3; possibly TRBD1 for D (6 bases). The germline gives CDR1 MNHNS, CDR2 SASEGT. The CDR3 is made up of 17 amino acids. Trimming removed 4 bases from V and 4 bases from J, with 20 bases in between. The CDR3 DNA reads TGTGCCAGCAGTGCGGGTGAGACAGGTACCTCGGGAAACACCATATATTTT. Its protein product is CASSAGETGTSGNTIYF.

This clonotype showed up just a few times. The chain has TRBV11-2 and TRBJ1-6, with D perhaps TRBD1 (5 bases). The V and J ends lost 2 bases and 8 bases respectively, with 10 bases between them. This CDR3 has 14 residues. Germline CDR1 and CDR2: SGHAT and FQNNGV. CDR3 amino acids: CASSLFTGHSPLHF. The DNA of the CDR3 is TGTGCCAGCAGCTTATTCACAGGTCATTCACCCCTCCACTTT.

This clonotype was recorded a few times. The chain recombines TRBV5-4 with TRBJ1-5; D remains unclear. The CDR3 length is 15 residues. The V gene's germline CDR1 is SGHNT and CDR2 YYREEE (reference sequence). Trimming shortened V by 2 bases and J by 0 bases, and 9 bases separated the two germline ends. The CDR3 region has the DNA TGTGCCAGCAGCTTTTCACCTTATAGCAATCAGCCCCAGCATTTT. Its translation: CASSFSPYSNQPQHF. Full variable domain (missing parts from reference TRBV5-4 and TRBJ1-5): ETGVTQSPTHLIKTRGQQVTLRCSSQSGHNTVSWYQQALGQGPQFIFQYYREEENGRGNFPPRFSGLQFPNYSSELNVNALELDDSALYLCASSFSPYSNQPQHFGDGTRLSIL.

The chain is built from TRBV5-6 and TRBJ2-5; D perhaps matches TRBD1 (5 bases). With 3 bases removed from V and 4 bases from J, the gap between germline ends came to 10 bases. Germline-derived CDR1 and CDR2 are SGHDT and YYEEEE. CDR3 length: 13 amino acids. The CDR3 protein is CASSSDRGETQYF. For the CDR3, the DNA is TGTGCCAGCAGCTCTGACAGAGGAGAGACCCAGTACTTC.

A few counts support this clonotype. The V call is TRBV7-9, the J call TRBJ1-1; D gene ambiguous. Trimming took off 4 bases at V and 8 bases at J, with 14 bases between the two ends. The germline V gene has CDR1 SEHNR and CDR2 FQNEAQ (reference sequence). This CDR3 has 13 amino acids. CDR3 DNA: TGTGCCAGCAGCTCCGACCTTCTGGTGGAAGCTTTCTTT. Protein: CASSSDLLVEAFF.

This rearrangement joins TRBV11-2 to TRBJ2-7; D is perhaps TRBD1 (6 bases). Germline CDR1 is SGHAT and CDR2 is FQNNGV. The V end lost 1 base, the J end lost 3 bases, and 22 bases lay between the germline ends. The CDR3 is 18 amino acids. DNA of the CDR3: TGTGCCAGCAGCTTAGTCGGCGGACGGACAGCTAACAACTACGAGCAGTACTTC. This encodes CASSLVGGRTANNYEQYF.

V is TRBV11-2 and J is TRBJ2-7; TRBD1 might be the D (7 bases). The V gene's germline CDR1 is SGHAT and CDR2 FQNNGV. Trimming took 5 bases from V and 4 from J, leaving 15 bases between them. This CDR3 region has 14 residues. CDR3 loop: CASSPQGGPYEQYF. The DNA of the CDR3 is TGTGCCAGCAGCCCCCAGGGGGGCCCATACGAGCAGTACTTC.

The V gene is TRBV18, the J gene TRBJ1-2; D gene unclear. V dropped 2 bases and J dropped 4 bases, with 14 bases sitting between them. The V gene's germline CDR1 is KGHSH and CDR2 LQKENI. The CDR3 runs to 15 residues. The CDR3 is CASSPVDQAVYGYTF. In DNA form, the CDR3 reads TGTGCCAGCTCACCAGTGGACCAAGCCGTCTATGGCTACACCTTC.

The chain couples TRBV28 to TRBJ2-7; TRBD1 matches 7 bases. This CDR3 comprises 14 residues. Germline CDR1 is MDHEN and CDR2 is SYDVKM. V dropped 5 bases and J dropped 3; count of bases not matched to a gene: 7. The CDR3 DNA follows: TGTGCCAGCAGTCTCCCGGGACAGAACTACGAGCAGTACTTC. Amino acid sequence: CASSLPGQNYEQYF.

J is TRBJ1-6 and V is TRBV7-8; D may be TRBD1 (5 bases). CDR1 SGHVS and CDR2 FQNEAQ come from the germline V gene. V was trimmed by 7 bases and J by 6 bases, leaving 19 bases between them. The CDR3 length is 16 residues. The CDR3 DNA reads as TGTGCCAGCACCTCCGGGGGGGGTTTTATTAATTCACCCCTCCACTTT. Protein sequence: CASTSGGGFINSPLHF.

The chain recombines TRBV6-5 with TRBJ1-2; D remains unclear. With 2 bases removed from V and 8 bases from J, the gap between germline ends came to 18 bases. Germline V gene data show CDR1 as MNHEY and CDR2 as SVGAGI. This CDR3 has 15 amino acids. The CDR3 coding sequence is TGTGCCAGCAGTTACGAGGTGCAACCTAGAATCGGCTACACCTTC. It specifies CASSYEVQPRIGYTF.

This chain joins TRBV4-1 and TRBJ2-1; D possibly corresponds to TRBD2 (5 bases). This CDR3 is built from 14 residues. Trimming took off 4 bases at V and 0 bases at J, with 7 bases between the two ends. The V gene's germline CDR1 is MGHRA and CDR2 YSYEKL. The CDR3 here is CASSLEGSYNEQFF. The CDR3 DNA sequence: TGCGCCAGCAGCCTCGAGGGCTCCTACAATGAGCAGTTCTTC.

V gene TRBV30 combines with J gene TRBJ1-5, with no clear D. The CDR3 spans 13 residues. Germline V gene sequence: CDR1 GTSNPN, CDR2 SVGIG (reference sequence). The V end was cut by 2 bases, the J end by 5 bases, with 10 bases between. CDR3 protein: CAWSQGPDQPQHF. The CDR3 bases are TGTGCCTGGAGTCAAGGCCCGGATCAGCCCCAGCATTTT.

The table lists this clonotype with a few counts. The chain carries TRBV10-2 and TRBJ1-2; D is ambiguous. CDR1 and CDR2 (germline): WSHSY, SAAADI. Deletions cut 0 bases from V and 8 bases from J, with 10 bases between. CDR3 length: 13 amino acids. The CDR3 DNA follows: TGCGCCAGCAGTGAGTCGAATCCTGGAGGCTACACCTTC. It codes for CASSESNPGGYTF.

This chain uses TRBV7-9 with TRBJ2-3, with a weak D call TRBD2 (6 bases). CDR3 length: 17 residues. V dropped 0 bases and J dropped 6 bases, with 19 bases sitting between them. The germline CDR1 and CDR2 sequences are SEHNR and FQNEAQ (reference sequence). CDR3 bases: TGTGCCAGCAGCTTAGCGTGGCTAGATGGCCGGGGGGATACGCAGTATTTT. This sequence encodes CASSLAWLDGRGDTQYF. The full variable domain, completed using reference TRBV7-9 and TRBJ2-3, is DTGVSQNPRHKITKRGQNVTFRCDPISEHNRLYWYRQTLGQGPEFLTYFQNEAQLEKSRLLSDRFSAERPKGSFSTLEIQRTEQGDSAMYLCASSLAWLDGRGDTQYFGPGTRLTVL.

The chain has TRBV5-4 and TRBJ2-6, with D tentatively TRBD1 (5 bases). This CDR3 has 17 residues. Trimming took off 3 bases at V and 0 bases at J, with 13 bases between the two ends. Looked up from germline, CDR1 is SGHNT and CDR2 is YYREEE (reference sequence). The CDR3 DNA is TGTGCCAGCAGCTGGATGGGGCGAGCCTCTGGGGCCAACGTCCTGACTTTC. Protein sequence: CASSWMGRASGANVLTF.

V is TRBV5-3 and J is TRBJ2-2; 8 positions agree with TRBD1. TRBV5-3 is assigned to the ORF class and has an uncertain function. The CDR3 runs 16 residues. The V and J ends lost 4 bases and 3 bases, in that order; junction bases with no gene match: 8. CDR3 in amino acids: CARSQVSTGDTGELFF. The CDR3 nucleotides are TGTGCCAGAAGCCAAGTGTCGACAGGGGACACCGGGGAGCTGTTTTTT.

This chain connects TRBV6-1 to TRBJ1-6, with 7 positions matching TRBD1. J lost 2 bases, V lost 7 bases, and 5 bases had no gene match. The CDR3 contains 15 residues. The V gene's germline CDR1 is MNHNS and CDR2 SASEGT. CDR3 coding DNA: TGTGCCAGCAAACGCGGGACAGCCTATAATTCACCCCTCCACTTT. Translation: CASKRGTAYNSPLHF.

This rearrangement joins TRBV6-5 to TRBJ1-2; D not resolved. The CDR3 runs 12 residues. Germline V gene lookup returns CDR1 MNHEY and CDR2 SVGAGI. V lost 4 bases and J lost 4, with 7 bases in between. The CDR3: CASSSTAYGYTF. The CDR3 DNA reads as TGTGCCAGCAGTTCCACTGCCTATGGCTACACCTTC.

This clonotype has a handful of counts. The chain carries TRBV7-2 and TRBJ2-3; TRBD1 matches 7 bases. Losses at the gene ends were 4 bases for V and 5 bases for J; bases not matched to a gene: 6. The V gene's germline CDR1 is SGHTA and CDR2 FQGNSA. This CDR3 region has 14 residues. The CDR3 sequence is CASSYDRAKDTQYF. In nucleotides, the CDR3 is TGTGCCAGCAGCTACGACAGGGCGAAAGATACGCAGTATTTT.